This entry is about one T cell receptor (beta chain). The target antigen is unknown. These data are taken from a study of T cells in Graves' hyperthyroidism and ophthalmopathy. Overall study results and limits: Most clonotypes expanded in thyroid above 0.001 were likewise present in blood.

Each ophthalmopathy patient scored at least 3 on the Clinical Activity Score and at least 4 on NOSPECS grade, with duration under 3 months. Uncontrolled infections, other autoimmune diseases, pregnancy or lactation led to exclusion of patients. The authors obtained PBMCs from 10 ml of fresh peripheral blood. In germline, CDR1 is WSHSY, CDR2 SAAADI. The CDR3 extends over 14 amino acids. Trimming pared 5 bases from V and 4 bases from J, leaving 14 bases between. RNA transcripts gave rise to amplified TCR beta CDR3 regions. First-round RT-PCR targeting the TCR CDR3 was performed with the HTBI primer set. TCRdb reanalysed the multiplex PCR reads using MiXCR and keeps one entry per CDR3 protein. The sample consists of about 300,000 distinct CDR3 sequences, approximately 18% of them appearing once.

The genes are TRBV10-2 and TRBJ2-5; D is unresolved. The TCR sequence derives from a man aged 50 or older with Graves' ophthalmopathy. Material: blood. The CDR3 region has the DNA TGCGCCAGCAGTTTTAAGGCCGTGGGAGAGACCCAGTACTTC. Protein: CASSFKAVGETQYF.